These 31 T cell receptor delta chains share one sample of origin, sequenced in a study of gamma-delta T cells after stem cell transplantation. TCRdb fed the RT-PCR reads to CATT. The data hold roughly 3,100 delta-chain clones, with about a fifth observed a single time. The sample comprised gamma-delta T cells. The receptor source for this set is a human donor. It is not recorded whose cells these are; they may come from a transplant donor.

A remark on this clone: TCRdb has a much larger clone's protein, which differs at residue 9 from the translation of this DNA, likely because of a read error; what is shown is the protein translated from the DNA. The CDR3 bases are TGTGCAGCAAGAGACGGGGGATACCCTGAGGCCGATAAACTCATCTTT. It is translated as CAARDGGYPEADKLIF. V usage is TRAV29/DV5 and J usage is TRDJ1; the match to TRDD3 covers 9 bases. CDR3 length: 16 residues. The germline CDR1 and CDR2 sequences are NSMFDY and ISSIKDK. Trimming cost V 2 bases and J 3 bases; bases outside gene matches: 11.

By frequency in the sample, this clone is medium-sized. The rearrangement joins TRDV2 to TRDJ1; 13 bases match TRDD3. The germline CDR1 and CDR2 sequences are GEAIGNYY and EKD. The J segment lost 4 bases and the V segment lost 0 bases, leaving 7 bases of the junction unmatched. The CDR3 consists of 17 residues. CDR3 nucleotides: TGTGCCTGTGACACCGTTACTGGGGGATACGCGGGCGATAAACTCATCTTT. Translating gives CACDTVTGGYAGDKLIF.

This clone was seen a handful of times. With only one base between it and a far larger clone, this is likely a read error. This sample also contains other DNA sequences that code for the same CDR3. The rearrangement links TRDV2 to TRDJ1, with D possibly matching TRDD3 (6 bases). Trimming took 4 bases from V and 0 from J, leaving 20 bases between them. Germline CDR1 is GEAIGNYY and CDR2 is EKD. The CDR3 has 17 amino acids. The CDR3 region is CACDPLTGKNYTDKLIF. The CDR3 nucleotides read TGTGCCTGTGATCCTCTTACTGGGAAGAATTACACCGATAAACTCATCTTT.

This clone counts as medium-sized. CDR3 protein: CALGEGLPPYWGILETDKLIF. CDR3 nucleotide sequence: TGTGCTCTTGGGGAAGGCCTTCCTCCGTACTGGGGGATATTAGAGACCGATAAACTCATCTTT. The V and J genes are TRDV1 and TRDJ1, with 11 positions matching TRDD3. V lost 2 bases to trimming and J lost 2 bases; unmatched junction nucleotides: 19. Per the germline V gene, CDR1 is TSWWSYY and CDR2 is QGS. The CDR3 has 21 amino acids.

This clone is categorized as medium-sized. Other DNA sequences in this specimen translate into the identical CDR3. This chain joins TRDV2 and TRDJ1; 9 nucleotides match TRDD3. In germline, CDR1 is GEAIGNYY, CDR2 EKD. The CDR3 loop spans 16 amino acids. With 0 bases clipped from V and 8 bases from J, the junction kept 12 bases outside the gene matches. As DNA, the CDR3 is TGTGCCTGTGACACCTTAAGTACTGGGGGACGTGAAAAACTCATCTTT. As protein: CACDTLSTGGREKLIF.

This clone qualifies as medium-sized. The chain combines TRDV2 with TRDJ1; 9 bases match TRDD2. Germline assignment: CDR1 GEAIGNYY and CDR2 EKD. The J segment lost 3 bases and the V segment lost 4 bases, leaving 14 bases of the junction unmatched. The CDR3 totals 17 residues. CDR3 amino acids: CACEPLPTISGPDKLIF. For the CDR3, the DNA is TGTGCCTGTGAGCCCCTTCCTACTATATCGGGGCCCGATAAACTCATCTTT.

This clone was counted many times. The gene calls are TRDV2 and TRDJ3; 9 nucleotides match TRDD3. Germline V gives CDR1 GEAIGNYY, CDR2 EKD. The J segment lost 0 bases and the V segment lost 0 bases, leaving 11 bases of the junction unmatched. The CDR3 has 21 amino acids. The CDR3 here is CACDTGTGWGMVSWDTRQMFF. For the CDR3, the DNA is TGTGCCTGTGACACCGGAACCGGCTGGGGGATGGTCTCCTGGGACACCCGACAGATGTTTTTC.

A few counts support this clone. The chain joins TRDV2 to TRDJ3, with 11 bases matching TRDD3. With 0 bases clipped from V and 0 bases from J, the junction kept 12 bases outside the gene matches. From germline, CDR1 is GEAIGNYY and CDR2 EKD. The CDR3 covers 22 residues. The CDR3 nucleotides read TGTGCCTGTGACACCGGAGGACTGGGGGATAGTGCTAGCTCCTGGGACACCCGACAGATGTTTTTC. Protein product: CACDTGGLGDSASSWDTRQMFF.

The chain is built from TRDV2 and TRDJ1; 7 bases are shared with TRDD3. V was pared by 2 bases and J by 0 bases, with 11 bases of the junction left unmatched. CDR1 and CDR2 from the germline V gene are GEAIGNYY and EKD. The CDR3 consists of 17 residues. CDR3 coding DNA: TGTGCCTGTGACAATATGGGGGACCCCTCTTACACCGATAAACTCATCTTT. It translates to CACDNMGDPSYTDKLIF.

This clone is judged medium-sized. This chain links TRDV2 with TRDJ1, with TRDD3 matching 8 bases. Germline CDR1 GEAIGNYY, CDR2 EKD. J gave up 2 bases and V 6 bases, and 16 bases lay outside the gene matches. The CDR3 has 17 amino acids. CDR3 sequence (DNA): TGTGCCTGTCTCTTACTGGGGGCCCCCGTTGGGACCGATAAACTCATCTTT. This codes for CACLLLGAPVGTDKLIF.

By its share, this clone is medium-sized. This chain joins TRDV2 and TRDJ1; weak D call: TRDD3 (5 bases). This CDR3 region has 15 residues. CDR1 and CDR2 (germline): GEAIGNYY, EKD. Trimming left V 2 bases short and J 1 base short, with 13 bases between. The CDR3 nucleotides are TGTGCCTGTGACATCCTTGGGGTCCGCACCGATAAACTCATCTTT. This encodes CACDILGVRTDKLIF.

The rearrangement uses TRDV2 and TRDJ1; 11 nucleotides line up with TRDD3. Germline V gives CDR1 GEAIGNYY, CDR2 EKD. The ends lost 4 bases at V and 6 bases at J; junction bases unmatched: 9. The CDR3 extends over 15 amino acids. The CDR3 spells CACDFVLGDSHKLIF. The CDR3 DNA follows: TGTGCCTGTGATTTCGTACTGGGGGATAGCCATAAACTCATCTTT.

V usage is TRDV2 and J usage is TRDJ1, with 7 bases identical to TRDD3. Trimming cost V 0 bases and J 1 base; bases outside gene matches: 25. The CDR3 is 22 residues long. Germline CDR1 GEAIGNYY, CDR2 EKD. As DNA, the CDR3 is TGTGCCTGTGACACCGTAGTCTCTGCTGGGGGTCATAAATATAAGTCCACCGATAAACTCATCTTT. It encodes CACDTVVSAGGHKYKSTDKLIF.

For this clone: With a far larger clone one base away, a read error is the likely cause. The sample contains more than one DNA sequence encoding this CDR3. The chain uses TRDV2 and TRDJ1, with no clear D. The CDR3 consists of 13 residues. The germline V gene has CDR1 GEAIGNYY and CDR2 EKD. V was trimmed by 7 bases and J by 3 bases, leaving 14 bases between them. CDR3 in amino acids: CACDQLRADKLIF. CDR3 coding DNA: TGTGCCTGCGACCAACTGAGGGCCGATAAACTCATCTTT.

In its sample, this clone was seen a few times. This chain uses TRDV2 with TRDJ1; 10 nucleotides line up with TRDD3. J gave up 8 bases and V 0 bases, and 26 bases lay outside the gene matches. Germline V gene lookup returns CDR1 GEAIGNYY and CDR2 EKD. The CDR3 length is 21 residues. CDR3 bases: TGTGCCTGTGACACCGTCTCATCCCTTTACTTGTCGGGGGATACGGGCGGGAAACTCATCTTT. This gives the protein CACDTVSSLYLSGDTGGKLIF.

This clone was detected only a few times. The chain uses TRDV2 and TRDJ1, with 7 nucleotides matching TRDD3. This CDR3 region has 22 residues. Looked up from germline, CDR1 is GEAIGNYY and CDR2 is EKD. With 3 bases clipped from V and 0 bases from J, the junction kept 27 bases outside the gene matches. CDR3 amino acids: CACDRVGWGTNRSLKNTDKLIF. CDR3 sequence (DNA): TGTGCCTGTGACCGCGTAGGGTGGGGGACGAACCGGAGTCTTAAGAACACCGATAAACTCATCTTT.

This clone ranks as medium-sized. The chain joins TRDV2 to TRDJ1; D uncertain. In germline, CDR1 is GEAIGNYY, CDR2 EKD. This CDR3 comprises 17 residues. Trimming removed 0 bases at V and 1 base at J, with 17 bases between. The CDR3 loop reads CACDTASRDRFTDKLIF. CDR3 coding DNA: TGTGCCTGTGACACCGCCAGCCGGGACCGGTTCACCGATAAACTCATCTTT.

Turning to this clone: The same CDR3 can be traced to other DNA sequences in this sample. This rearrangement joins TRDV2 to TRDJ1; TRDD3 matches 8 bases. In germline, CDR1 is GEAIGNYY, CDR2 EKD. J gave up 0 bases and V 6 bases, and 5 bases lay outside the gene matches. The CDR3 is 14 amino acids. The DNA of the CDR3 is TGTGCCTGTCTGAGACTGGGGGACACCGATAAACTCATCTTT. It is translated as CACLRLGDTDKLIF.

As concerns this clone: The TCRdb protein, from a much larger clone, departs from this DNA's translation at residue 4, likely by read error; the protein shown derives from the DNA. The CDR3 DNA is TGTGCCTGTGGCCCCTGGGGGCTTACCGATAAACTCATCTTT. This codes for CACGPWGLTDKLIF. The chain recombines TRDV2 with TRDJ1; 7 nucleotides match TRDD3. This CDR3 spans 14 amino acids. Trimming cost V 5 bases and J 2 bases; bases outside gene matches: 7. Germline CDR1 GEAIGNYY, CDR2 EKD.

A remark on this clone: It is likely a read error: a sequence one base away is far more abundant. This rearrangement joins TRDV2 to TRDJ1; 8 bases are a match to TRDD3. V lost 6 bases and J lost 3; bases outside the gene matches: 17. The CDR3 sequence is 17 residues long. Germline V gene lookup returns CDR1 GEAIGNYY and CDR2 EKD. The CDR3 DNA reads TGTGCCTGTCTGGGACTGGGGGGATCGAGTGGGTCCGATAAACTCATCTTT. Its protein is CACLGLGGSSGSDKLIF.

This clone was counted a few times. A far bigger clonotype differs at one base, so this is likely a read error. The sample holds other DNA sequences that translate to the same CDR3. The chain combines TRDV2 with TRDJ1; TRDD3 is a possible D gene (6 bases). Germline CDR1 and CDR2: GEAIGNYY and EKD. CDR3 length: 17 residues. CDR3 nucleotides: TGCGCCTGTGACTCGGTCGTGGGGGCCCAGTACACCGATAAACTCATCTTT. Translation gives CACDSVVGAQYTDKLIF.

This clone has ten or more counts. This sequence joins TRDV2 and TRDJ3; TRDD3 agrees at 8 bases. There are 19 residues in the CDR3. J gave up 0 bases and V 0 bases, and 6 bases lay outside the gene matches. The germline V gene encodes CDR1 GEAIGNYY and CDR2 EKD. The CDR3 reads CACDTGGIRPSWDTRQMFF. The CDR3 nucleotides read TGTGCCTGTGACACCGGTGGGATACGACCCTCCTGGGACACCCGACAGATGTTTTTC.

With respect to this clone: Other DNA sequences of this sample code for an identical CDR3. The V call is TRDV2, the J call TRDJ1, with 9 positions matching TRDD3. The germline gives CDR1 GEAIGNYY, CDR2 EKD. Trimming removed 1 base from V and 6 bases from J; junction bases left unmatched: 5. The CDR3 has 14 amino acids. CDR3 loop: CACDTLGESYKLIF. For the CDR3, the DNA is TGTGCCTGTGACACACTGGGGGAGTCCTATAAACTCATCTTT.

This clone came up a few times. TCRdb shows a much larger clone's protein in place of this DNA's translation, and the two differ at residue 7, likely through a read error; the protein shown is translated from the DNA. The rearrangement links TRDV2 to TRDJ1; TRDD3 matches 9 bases. J was trimmed by 0 bases and V by 2 bases; bases with no gene match: 9. The germline gives CDR1 GEAIGNYY, CDR2 EKD. The CDR3 extends over 17 amino acids. CDR3 nucleotide sequence: TGTGCCTGTGACAATCTCCCGGGGGATACTTACACCGATAAACTCATCTTT. Translating gives CACDNLPGDTYTDKLIF.

The sample holds a few counts of this clone. This probably arose from a read error, given a far larger clone one base away. Other nucleotide sequences in the sample specify the same CDR3. The chain is built from TRDV1 and TRDJ1; 9 bases agree with TRDD3. The CDR3 is 24 amino acids. In germline, CDR1 is TSWWSYY, CDR2 QGS. The CDR3 region is CALGDFPTNIPILGEIRYTDKLIF. The CDR3 coding sequence is TGTGCTCTCGGGGACTTTCCTACGAACATACCTATACTGGGGGAGATCAGGTACACCGATAAACTCATCTTT.

This clone rates as medium-sized. V gene TRDV1 combines with J gene TRDJ1, with a weak D call TRDD3 (5 bases). Germline V gene sequence: CDR1 TSWWSYY, CDR2 QGS. Between the trimmed V and J ends, which lost 8 bases and 2 bases, there was a span of 21 bases. CDR3 size: 16 residues. The CDR3 here is CALRQGRYGGTDKLIF. The DNA of the CDR3 is TGTGCTCTTAGACAAGGGAGGTACGGGGGGACCGATAAACTCATCTTT.

Regarding this clone: A far larger clone differs by one base, so this is likely a read error. Additional DNA sequences in this sample encode the identical CDR3. The chain has TRDV2 and TRDJ1; possibly TRDD3 for D (6 bases). This CDR3 spans 17 amino acids. Between the trimmed V and J ends, which lost 6 bases and 3 bases, there was a span of 25 bases. Per germline, CDR1 GEAIGNYY and CDR2 EKD. The CDR3: CACLRLGGSSGSDKLIF. CDR3 in DNA: TGTGCCTGTCTGAGACTGGGAGGATCGAGTGGGTCCGATAAACTCATCTTT.

The chain links TRDV2 to TRDJ1; TRDD3 agrees at 9 bases. V shed 1 base, J shed 0 bases, and the junction held 35 bases outside the gene matches. The germline V gene has CDR1 GEAIGNYY and CDR2 EKD. The CDR3 runs 26 residues. The CDR3 here is CACDTLPEVSSVGSGGYVRYTDKLIF. The CDR3, as DNA: TGTGCCTGTGACACACTGCCGGAGGTCTCCTCAGTTGGTAGTGGGGGATATGTACGGTACACCGATAAACTCATCTTT.

In regard to this clone: One base separates it from a far larger clone, so it is likely a read error. This sample includes further DNA sequences coding for the same CDR3. The V gene is TRDV1, the J gene TRDJ1; TRDD3 aligns across 9 bases. CDR3 size: 24 residues. CDR1 is TSWWSYY, CDR2 QGS, per germline. The chain's CDR3 is CALGDFPTNIPILGEIRYTDKLIF. CDR3 in DNA: TGTGCTCTGGGGGACTTTCCTACGAACATACCTATACTGGGGGAGATCAGGTACACCGATAAACTCATCTTT.

As concerns this clone: TCRdb lists the protein of a much larger clone for this DNA, which differs at residue 14, so this is likely a read error; the protein given here is translated from the DNA itself. The CDR3 region is CACDTLGVPYTDKPIF. The CDR3 coding sequence is TGTGCCTGTGACACCTTAGGGGTTCCGTACACCGATAAACCCATCTTT. The rearrangement uses TRDV2 and TRDJ1; D gene ambiguous. Germline CDR1 reads GEAIGNYY; CDR2 reads EKD. The CDR3 is 16 residues long.

In its sample, this clone is medium-sized (0.01 to 0.1%). The CDR3 nucleotides are TGTGCCTGTGATTTGGGGGACTACCAGAGCTCCTGGGACACCCGACAGATGTTTTTC. Encoded protein: CACDLGDYQSSWDTRQMFF. V is TRDV2 and J is TRDJ3; TRDD3 matches 7 bases. The CDR3 extends over 19 amino acids. In germline, CDR1 is GEAIGNYY, CDR2 EKD. V lost 4 bases and J lost 0; bases outside the gene matches: 11.